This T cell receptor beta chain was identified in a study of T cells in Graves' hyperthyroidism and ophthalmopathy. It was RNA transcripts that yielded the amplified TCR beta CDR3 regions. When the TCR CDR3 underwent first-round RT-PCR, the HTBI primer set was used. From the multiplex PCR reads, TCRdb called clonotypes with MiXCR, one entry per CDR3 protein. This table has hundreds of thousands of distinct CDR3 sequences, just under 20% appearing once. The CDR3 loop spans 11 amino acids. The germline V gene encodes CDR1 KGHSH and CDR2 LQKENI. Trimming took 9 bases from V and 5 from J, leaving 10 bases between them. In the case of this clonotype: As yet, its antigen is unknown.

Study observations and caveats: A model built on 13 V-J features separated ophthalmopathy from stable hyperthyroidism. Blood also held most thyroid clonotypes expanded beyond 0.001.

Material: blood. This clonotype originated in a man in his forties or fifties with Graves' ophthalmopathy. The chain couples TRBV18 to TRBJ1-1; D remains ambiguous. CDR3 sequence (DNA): TGTGCCAGTCAGGATCTAACTGAAGCTTTCTTT. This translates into CASQDLTEAFF.